This record covers a single TCR beta chain. This sample is part of a study of T cell changes during pregnancy in multiple sclerosis. Trimming cost V 2 bases and J 7 bases; bases outside gene matches: 5. CDR3 length: 14 residues. Germline CDR1 MNHEY, CDR2 SVGAGI. Only in-frame clones appear in the TCRdb table, and some are missing; sequencing was by immunoSEQ multiplex PCR. This repertoire shows fewer than 50,000 clones, approximately 90% found once; its top ten account for under 7.5%. The rearrangement uses TRBV6-5 and TRBJ1-2, with 9 nucleotides matching TRBD1. The specimen comprised CD8+ T cells from peripheral blood mononuclear cells, sampled in the third trimester of pregnancy. The TCR originated in a female donor with multiple sclerosis, enrolled in a pregnancy study. CDR3 sequence (DNA): TGTGCCAGCAGTTACGAACAGGGGGCACCTGGCTACACCTTC. Amino acid sequence: CASSYEQGAPGYTF.